This is a list of T cell receptor beta chains from one sample in a study of T cell responses to AZD1222 COVID-19 vaccine. Here immunoSEQ multiplex PCR was the method, and the copy in TCRdb shows in-frame clones only, minus some. The data hold some 130,000 clones, with just over 90% observed a single time. The sample consisted of peripheral blood, taken 28 days after the second AZD1222 dose. The source of these receptors is an adult who received the AZD1222 COVID-19 vaccine. Both conserved end residues are part of each CDR3. D genes are given only for firm matches. Clone size appears in some rows only: once, few, many, or a class for an expanded clone.

v_gene	d_gene	j_gene	abundance	CDR3nt	CDR3aa
TRBV5-1	NA	TRBJ2-1	NA	TGCGCCAGCAGCTTGGAGGGGCGGAACAATGAGCAGTTCTTC	CASSLEGRNNEQFF
TRBV12-3/TRBV12-4	NA	TRBJ1-1	once	TGTGCCAGCATCCCGGGCCAGGGCACTGAAGCTTTCTTT	CASIPGQGTEAFF
TRBV2	NA	TRBJ1-3	NA	TGTGCCAGCAGTGCCCAACTGTATTCTGGAAACACCATATATTTT	CASSAQLYSGNTIYF
TRBV6-5	NA	TRBJ1-6	NA	TGTGCCAGCACCACTTCGGGCGTAAGGAATTCACCCCTCCACTTT	CASTTSGVRNSPLHF
TRBV19	TRBD2	TRBJ2-2	NA	TGTGCCAGTAGTATGGCGCGGGGGGCTAGCGGGGAGCTGTTTTTT	CASSMARGASGELFF
TRBV7-8	TRBD2	TRBJ2-2	NA	TGTGCGGCCGGGTGGGCGGGAGCCGGGGAGCTGTTTTTT	CAAGWAGAGELFF
TRBV7-3	NA	TRBJ1-1	NA	TGTGCCAGCAGCCGCACAGGGTTCACTGAAGCTTTCTTT	CASSRTGFTEAFF
TRBV3-1/TRBV3-2	NA	TRBJ1-4	NA	TGTGCCAGCAGCCGGATCAGGTCGGGGGGGCGTGAAAAACTGTTTTTT	CASSRIRSGGREKLFF
TRBV28	NA	TRBJ2-2	NA	TGTGCCAGCAACGGGGGCGACAGGTACACCGGGGAGCTGTTTTTT	CASNGGDRYTGELFF
TRBV27	TRBD1	TRBJ1-5	NA	TGTGCCAGCAGTTTGGGTATGGACAGGGGGCCCGGTCAGCCCCAGCATTTT	CASSLGMDRGPGQPQHF
TRBV29-1	NA	TRBJ1-4	NA	TGCAGCGTTGCTATCGGGGGCAGGGGTGGAGAAAAACTGTTTTTT	CSVAIGGRGGEKLFF
TRBV27	TRBD2	TRBJ2-2	NA	TGTGCCAGCAGTTCCTTACTAGCGAGATACACCGGGGAGCTGTTTTTT	CASSSLLARYTGELFF
TRBV27	NA	TRBJ1-2	NA	TGTGCCAGCAGATACCGGGACGCAGCTAACTATGGCTACACCTTC	CASRYRDAANYGYTF
TRBV3-1/TRBV3-2	NA	TRBJ1-3	NA	TGTGCCAGCAGCCAAGGCTCTACAGGGACTGGAAACACCATATATTTT	CASSQGSTGTGNTIYF
TRBV7-8	TRBD2	TRBJ2-7	NA	TGTGCCAGCAGCCCGGAAGGACTAGCGGGAGGCTCCTACGAGCAGTACTTC	CASSPEGLAGGSYEQYF
TRBV4-2	NA	TRBJ2-7	NA	TGTGCCAGCAGCCAACTAGGTTTAGGGCACTACGAGCAGTACTTC	CASSQLGLGHYEQYF
TRBV5-8	TRBD2	TRBJ2-5	few	TGTGCCAGCAGCTTGGGACTAGCGAACCAAGAGACCCAGTACTTC	CASSLGLANQETQYF
TRBV27	NA	TRBJ1-1	few	TGTGCCAGCAGTTCAGACTTGGGGAACACTGAAGCTTTCTTT	CASSSDLGNTEAFF
TRBV28	TRBD1	TRBJ1-6	NA	TGTGCCAGCAGTTCCGCCAGGGGGCTCTATTCACCCCTCCACTTT	CASSSARGLYSPLHF
TRBV19	TRBD2	TRBJ2-7	NA	TGTGCCAGTCGGAACTCCGGGACTAGCTATTACGAGCAGTACTTC	CASRNSGTSYYEQYF
TRBV9	NA	TRBJ1-2	NA	TGTGCCAGCAGCCCGAACTGGGGGCAAGGCTACACCTTC	CASSPNWGQGYTF
TRBV9	NA	TRBJ1-3	NA	TGTGCCAGCAGCGGGACAGAAAGAAACACCATATATTTT	CASSGTERNTIYF
TRBV14	NA	TRBJ2-7	once	TGTGCCAGCAGCAGGACAGCCGTGGGTGAGCAGTACTTC	CASSRTAVGEQYF
TRBV2	TRBD1	TRBJ2-7	NA	TGTGCCAGCACGGCCGACGTAGGACAGGGTCACTACGAGCAGTACTTC	CASTADVGQGHYEQYF
TRBV9	TRBD2	TRBJ2-7	NA	TGTGCCAGCAGCGTAGGGGCTAGCGGGAGGGCCCGGAACGAGCAGTACTTC	CASSVGASGRARNEQYF
TRBV23-1	TRBD1	TRBJ1-5	NA	TGCGCCAGCAGTCGTCGACAGGGCCTCAATCAGCCCCAGCATTTT	CASSRRQGLNQPQHF
TRBV7-6	TRBD2	TRBJ2-7	NA	TGTGCCAGCAGCTGGTCCGGGACTACTTCCTACGAGCAGTACTTC	CASSWSGTTSYEQYF
TRBV7-9	NA	TRBJ1-1	once	TGTGCCAGCAGATCTAACAGGCTGGAAGCTTTCTTT	CASRSNRLEAFF
TRBV4-2	TRBD1	TRBJ1-2	NA	TGTGCCAGCAGCCAAGATTGGACAGGGGACTATGGCTACACCTTC	CASSQDWTGDYGYTF
TRBV7-8	NA	TRBJ1-5	NA	TGTGCCAGCAGCTCAACGCACCAGGACAGCTATAGCAATCAGCCCCAGCATTTT	CASSSTHQDSYSNQPQHF
TRBV7-9	NA	TRBJ1-3	NA	TGTGCCAGCACCGACTCTGGAAACACCATATATTTT	CASTDSGNTIYF
TRBV19	NA	TRBJ1-6	NA	TGTGCCAGTAGTATAGACAGCAGTTCACCCCTCCACTTT	CASSIDSSSPLHF
TRBV5-4	NA	TRBJ2-1	NA	TGTGCCAGCAGCGCCGTAAACAATGAGCAGTTCTTC	CASSAVNNEQFF
TRBV25-1	NA	TRBJ1-2	NA	TGTGCCAGCAGTGAAGGTGGGGGTAAGGGAAACTATGGCTACACCTTC	CASSEGGGKGNYGYTF